The rows below give T cell receptor beta chains drawn from one sample of a study of a mutant IDH1 vaccine in newly diagnosed glioma. Their cognate antigens are unknown. The assay was immunoSEQ multiplex PCR, and TCRdb's table has in-frame clones only and misses some. The sample has over 45,000 clones, around 78% seen once. Material: PBMCs, obtained from a glioma patient whose treatment included an IDH1 peptide vaccine. The receptors come from a man aged 35 to 55 with glioma. The CDR3 runs from the conserved cysteine through the conserved F or W. Each record gives: V gene, J gene, CDR3 length, D gene, clone size, CDR3 protein, CDR3 DNA. A D gene is named only where the DNA matches it firmly. Some rows mark clone size as missing; the rest say once, few, many or name a class of expanded clone.

v_gene: TRBV7-6; j_gene: TRBJ2-5; len: 12; d_gene: NA; abundance: NA; CDR3aa: CASSLRQETQYF; CDR3nt: TGTGCCAGCAGCTTACGTCAAGAGACCCAGTACTTC
v_gene: TRBV5-6; j_gene: TRBJ2-7; len: 15; d_gene: NA; abundance: NA; CDR3aa: CASSLEVGGGYEQYF; CDR3nt: TGTGCCAGCAGCTTGGAGGTGGGAGGGGGCTACGAGCAGTACTTC
v_gene: TRBV5-4; j_gene: TRBJ1-2; len: 15; d_gene: TRBD1; abundance: NA; CDR3aa: CASSLGTGEVYGYTF; CDR3nt: TGTGCCAGCAGCTTGGGGACAGGGGAAGTTTATGGCTACACCTTC
v_gene: TRBV9; j_gene: TRBJ2-3; len: 14; d_gene: NA; abundance: NA; CDR3aa: CASSVGGQTDTQYF; CDR3nt: TGTGCCAGCAGCGTGGGGGGCCAGACAGATACGCAGTATTTT
v_gene: TRBV29-1; j_gene: TRBJ2-3; len: 15; d_gene: NA; abundance: NA; CDR3aa: CSALRGSGYTDTQYF; CDR3nt: TGCAGCGCCCTTAGGGGTAGCGGTTACACAGATACGCAGTATTTT
v_gene: TRBV7-8; j_gene: TRBJ1-2; len: 13; d_gene: NA; abundance: NA; CDR3aa: CASSLEKSYGYTF; CDR3nt: TGTGCCAGCAGCTTGGAAAAATCGTATGGCTACACCTTC
v_gene: TRBV5-4; j_gene: TRBJ2-5; len: 16; d_gene: TRBD2; abundance: NA; CDR3aa: CASSLRTSGSGETQYF; CDR3nt: TGTGCCAGCAGCCTCCGGACTAGCGGGAGTGGGGAGACCCAGTACTTC
v_gene: TRBV14; j_gene: TRBJ2-2; len: 13; d_gene: TRBD2; abundance: NA; CDR3aa: CASKREPTGELFF; CDR3nt: TGTGCCTCCAAGCGGGAGCCCACCGGGGAGCTGTTTTTT
v_gene: TRBV18; j_gene: TRBJ2-7; len: 15; d_gene: NA; abundance: few; CDR3aa: CASSPRQGGSYEQYF; CDR3nt: TGTGCCAGCTCACCACGGCAGGGGGGTTCCTACGAGCAGTACTTC
v_gene: TRBV5-1; j_gene: TRBJ2-7; len: 18; d_gene: NA; abundance: few; CDR3aa: CASSPNAMTDLTYYEQYF; CDR3nt: TGCGCCAGCAGCCCCAACGCTATGACAGACCTAACTTACTACGAGCAGTACTTC
v_gene: TRBV9; j_gene: TRBJ2-5; len: 13; d_gene: NA; abundance: NA; CDR3aa: CASSPSGAETQYF; CDR3nt: TGTGCCAGCAGCCCTTCTGGAGCGGAGACCCAGTACTTC
v_gene: TRBV5-5; j_gene: TRBJ1-2; len: 13; d_gene: NA; abundance: NA; CDR3aa: CASSFGQFVGYTF; CDR3nt: TGTGCCAGCAGCTTCGGACAGTTTGTGGGCTACACCTTC
v_gene: TRBV6-5; j_gene: TRBJ2-2; len: 15; d_gene: TRBD1; abundance: NA; CDR3aa: CASRRQGTTVGELFF; CDR3nt: TGTGCCAGCAGAAGACAGGGTACCACCGTCGGGGAGCTGTTTTTT
v_gene: TRBV5-1; j_gene: TRBJ2-7; len: 16; d_gene: TRBD2; abundance: once; CDR3aa: CASSLAGGTVIYEQYF; CDR3nt: TGCGCCAGCAGCTTGGCGGGGGGGACGGTAATATACGAGCAGTACTTC
v_gene: TRBV19; j_gene: TRBJ1-2; len: 14; d_gene: NA; abundance: once; CDR3aa: CASSIQLGDYGYTF; CDR3nt: TGTGCCAGTAGTATCCAGCTGGGAGACTATGGCTACACCTTC
v_gene: TRBV5-5; j_gene: TRBJ1-3; len: 15; d_gene: TRBD1; abundance: NA; CDR3aa: CASSSQQGAGNTIYF; CDR3nt: TGTGCCAGCAGCTCCCAACAGGGGGCTGGAAACACCATATATTTT
v_gene: TRBV29-1; j_gene: TRBJ2-1; len: 12; d_gene: NA; abundance: NA; CDR3aa: CSATGYKNEQFF; CDR3nt: TGCAGCGCCACAGGTTACAAAAATGAGCAGTTCTTC
v_gene: TRBV5-6; j_gene: TRBJ1-2; len: 12; d_gene: NA; abundance: NA; CDR3aa: CASSLLGLGYTF; CDR3nt: TGTGCCAGCAGCTTGCTAGGGCTCGGCTACACCTTC
v_gene: TRBV7-6; j_gene: TRBJ2-3; len: 14; d_gene: TRBD2; abundance: NA; CDR3aa: CATSTSGGTDTQYF; CDR3nt: TGTGCCACCTCGACTAGCGGGGGCACAGATACGCAGTATTTT
v_gene: TRBV5-1; j_gene: TRBJ1-1; len: 15; d_gene: TRBD1; abundance: NA; CDR3aa: CASSPETGGIAEAFF; CDR3nt: TGCGCCAGCAGCCCTGAGACAGGGGGCATCGCTGAAGCTTTCTTT
v_gene: TRBV18; j_gene: TRBJ1-2; len: 14; d_gene: NA; abundance: NA; CDR3aa: CASSDPGEHYGYTF; CDR3nt: TGTGCCAGCTCGGACCCGGGGGAGCACTATGGCTACACCTTC
v_gene: TRBV5-1; j_gene: TRBJ1-1; len: 16; d_gene: TRBD1; abundance: NA; CDR3aa: CASSGRQGQRATEAFF; CDR3nt: TGCGCCAGCAGCGGGAGACAGGGCCAAAGGGCCACTGAAGCTTTCTTT
v_gene: TRBV9; j_gene: TRBJ2-2; len: 16; d_gene: TRBD2; abundance: NA; CDR3aa: CASSVVAGDYNGELFF; CDR3nt: TGTGCCAGCAGCGTAGTAGCGGGAGATTATAACGGGGAGCTGTTTTTT
v_gene: TRBV7-9; j_gene: TRBJ2-2; len: 16; d_gene: TRBD2; abundance: NA; CDR3aa: CASSRVQRDNTGELFF; CDR3nt: TGTGCCAGCAGTCGCGTTCAGCGGGATAACACCGGGGAGCTGTTTTTT
v_gene: TRBV5-4; j_gene: TRBJ2-5; len: 14; d_gene: NA; abundance: few; CDR3aa: CASSLSGEVETQYF; CDR3nt: TGTGCCAGCAGCTTGTCGGGAGAGGTTGAGACCCAGTACTTC
v_gene: TRBV11-2; j_gene: TRBJ2-7; len: 11; d_gene: NA; abundance: NA; CDR3aa: CASSFRYEQYF; CDR3nt: TGTGCCAGCAGCTTTCGGTACGAGCAGTACTTC
v_gene: TRBV18; j_gene: TRBJ1-3; len: 16; d_gene: NA; abundance: NA; CDR3aa: CASSPKGPGSGNTIYF; CDR3nt: TGTGCCAGCTCACCGAAGGGGCCGGGCTCTGGAAACACCATATATTTT
v_gene: TRBV19; j_gene: TRBJ2-1; len: 12; d_gene: NA; abundance: NA; CDR3aa: CASRGPYNEQFF; CDR3nt: TGTGCCAGTAGGGGGCCCTACAATGAGCAGTTCTTC
v_gene: TRBV18; j_gene: TRBJ2-3; len: 16; d_gene: TRBD2; abundance: NA; CDR3aa: CASSRTRTSETDTQYF; CDR3nt: TGTGCCAGCTCCCGGACCCGGACTAGTGAGACAGATACGCAGTATTTT